This T cell receptor (beta chain) was identified in a study of blood T cell repertoires in COVID-19. The wider study: Samples taken during acute and convalescent COVID-19 were collected in the United States, Italy and Spain.

The table came from immunoSEQ multiplex PCR; TCRdb's copy has only in-frame clones and leaves some out. The table has hundreds of thousands of clones, approximately 80% seen once. This clone was seen only once. Unmatched junction bases numbered 4, after V lost 6 bases and J lost 6 bases. The CDR3 loop spans 13 amino acids. CDR1 is MDHEN and CDR2 is SYDVKM in the germline V gene. The sequenced material came from peripheral blood. This receptor was identified in a human donor in a cohort sampled during active COVID-19. This chain joins TRBV28 and TRBJ1-2; 10 bases are shared with TRBD1. The CDR3 is CASRSGTGDGYTF. CDR3 in DNA: TGTGCCAGCAGGTCCGGGACAGGGGATGGCTACACCTTC.